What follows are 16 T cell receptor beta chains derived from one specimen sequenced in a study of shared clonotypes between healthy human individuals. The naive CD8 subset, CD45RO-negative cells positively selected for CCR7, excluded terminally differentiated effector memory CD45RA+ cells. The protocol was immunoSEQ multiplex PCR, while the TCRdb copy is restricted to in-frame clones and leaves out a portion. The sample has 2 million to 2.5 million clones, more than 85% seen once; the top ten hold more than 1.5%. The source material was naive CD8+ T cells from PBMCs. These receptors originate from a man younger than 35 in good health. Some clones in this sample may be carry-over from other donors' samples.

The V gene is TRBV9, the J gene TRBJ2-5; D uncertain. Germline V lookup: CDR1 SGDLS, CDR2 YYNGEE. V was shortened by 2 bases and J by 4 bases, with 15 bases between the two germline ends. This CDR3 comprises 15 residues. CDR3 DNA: TGTGCCAGCAGCGTGATTTCTGGACCCCCAGAGACCCAGTACTTC. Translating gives CASSVISGPPETQYF.

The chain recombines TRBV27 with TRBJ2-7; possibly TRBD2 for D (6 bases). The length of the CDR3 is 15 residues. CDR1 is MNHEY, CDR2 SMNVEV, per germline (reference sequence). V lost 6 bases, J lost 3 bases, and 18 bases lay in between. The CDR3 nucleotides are TGTGCCAGCAGCCCGTCGAAAATTAGCGGCTACGAGCAGTACTTC. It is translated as CASSPSKISGYEQYF.

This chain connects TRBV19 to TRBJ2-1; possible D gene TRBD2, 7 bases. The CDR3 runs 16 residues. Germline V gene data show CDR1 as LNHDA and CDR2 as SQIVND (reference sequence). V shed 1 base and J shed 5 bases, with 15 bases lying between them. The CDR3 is CASSIGGLRGNNEQFF. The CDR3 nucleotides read TGTGCCAGTAGTATAGGGGGACTAAGGGGGAACAATGAGCAGTTCTTC.

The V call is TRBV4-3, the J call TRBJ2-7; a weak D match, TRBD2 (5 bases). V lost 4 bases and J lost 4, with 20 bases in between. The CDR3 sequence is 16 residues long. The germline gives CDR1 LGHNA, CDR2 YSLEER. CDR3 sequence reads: CASSLDVGSEAYEQYF. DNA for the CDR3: TGCGCCAGCAGCCTAGACGTTGGTAGCGAGGCTTACGAGCAGTACTTC.

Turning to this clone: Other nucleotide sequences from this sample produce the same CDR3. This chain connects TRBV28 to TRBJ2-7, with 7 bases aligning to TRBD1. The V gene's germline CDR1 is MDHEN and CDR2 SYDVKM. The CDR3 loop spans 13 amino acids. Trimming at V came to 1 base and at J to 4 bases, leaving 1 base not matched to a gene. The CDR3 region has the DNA TGTGCCAGCAGTTTATCCAGGGGGTACGAGCAGTACTTC. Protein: CASSLSRGYEQYF.

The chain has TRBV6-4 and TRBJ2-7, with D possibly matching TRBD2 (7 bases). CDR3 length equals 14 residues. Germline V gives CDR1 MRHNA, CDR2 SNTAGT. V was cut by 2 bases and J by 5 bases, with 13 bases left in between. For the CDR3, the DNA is TGTGCCAGCAGTGACCGCGGGGGCCGGGACGAGCAGTACTTC. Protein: CASSDRGGRDEQYF.

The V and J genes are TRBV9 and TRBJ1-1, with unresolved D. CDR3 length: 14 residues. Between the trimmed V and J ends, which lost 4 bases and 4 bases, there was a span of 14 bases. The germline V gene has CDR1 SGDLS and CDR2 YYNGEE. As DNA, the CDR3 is TGTGCCAGCAGCCCCCTTGGTCCCGGCACTGAAGCTTTCTTT. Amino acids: CASSPLGPGTEAFF.

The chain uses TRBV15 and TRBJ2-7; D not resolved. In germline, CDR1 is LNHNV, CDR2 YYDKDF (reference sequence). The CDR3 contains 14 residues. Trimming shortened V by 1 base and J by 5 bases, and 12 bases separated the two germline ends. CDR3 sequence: CATSRVLGEHEQYF. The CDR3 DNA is TGTGCCACCAGCAGAGTCCTTGGGGAACACGAGCAGTACTTC. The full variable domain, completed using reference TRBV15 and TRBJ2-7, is DAMVIQNPRYQVTQFGKPVTLSCSQTLNHNVMYWYQQKSSQAPKLLFHYYDKDFNNEADTPDNFQSRRPNTSFCFLDIRSPGLGDTAMYLCATSRVLGEHEQYFGPGTRLTVT.

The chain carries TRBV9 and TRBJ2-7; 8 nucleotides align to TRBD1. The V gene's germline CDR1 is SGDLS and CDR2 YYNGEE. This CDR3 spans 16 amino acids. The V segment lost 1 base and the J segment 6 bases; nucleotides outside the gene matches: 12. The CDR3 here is CASSVSPRQGAAEQYF. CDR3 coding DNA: TGTGCCAGCAGCGTAAGCCCCAGGCAGGGGGCCGCCGAGCAGTACTTC. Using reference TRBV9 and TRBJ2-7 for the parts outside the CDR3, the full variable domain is DSGVTQTPKHLITATGQRVTLRCSPRSGDLSVYWYQQSLDQGLQFLIQYYNGEERAKGNILERFSAQQFPDLHSELNLSSLELGDSALYFCASSVSPRQGAAEQYFGPGTRLTVT.

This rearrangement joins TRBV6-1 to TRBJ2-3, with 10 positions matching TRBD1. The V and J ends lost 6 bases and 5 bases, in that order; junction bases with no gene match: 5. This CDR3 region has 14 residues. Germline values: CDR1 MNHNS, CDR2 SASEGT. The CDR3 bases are TGTGCCAGCAGGGAGACAGGGGGCCTAGATACGCAGTATTTT. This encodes CASRETGGLDTQYF.

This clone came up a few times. CDR3 protein: CASTFQGNEKLFF. DNA of the CDR3: TGTGCCAGCACCTTTCAGGGGAATGAAAAACTGTTTTTT. This rearrangement joins TRBV28 to TRBJ1-4; D is perhaps TRBD1 (6 bases). In germline, CDR1 is MDHEN, CDR2 SYDVKM. The CDR3 length is 13 residues. Trimming pared 7 bases from V and 5 bases from J, leaving 11 bases between. The complete variable domain, with remaining parts taken from reference TRBV28 and TRBJ1-4, reads DVKVTQSSRYLVKRTGEKVFLECVQDMDHENMFWYRQDPGLGLRLIYFSYDVKMKEKGDIPEGYSVSREKKERFSLILESASTNQTSMYLCASTFQGNEKLFFGSGTQLSVL.

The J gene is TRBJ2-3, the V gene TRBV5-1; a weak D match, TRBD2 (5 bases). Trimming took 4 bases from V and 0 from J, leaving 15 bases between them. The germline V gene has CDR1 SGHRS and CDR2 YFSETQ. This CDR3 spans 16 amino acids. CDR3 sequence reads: CASSQTWRTSTDTQYF. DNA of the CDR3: TGCGCCAGCAGCCAGACCTGGAGGACTAGCACAGATACGCAGTATTTT.

The CDR3 nucleotides read TGTGCCAGCAGCCTAACGGAGGACAGGAACTATGGCTACACCTTC. It codes for CASSLTEDRNYGYTF. The chain uses TRBV14 and TRBJ1-2; 7 nucleotides match TRBD1. The CDR3 length is 15 residues. CDR1 SGHDN and CDR2 FVKESK come from the germline V gene. Trimming cost V 4 bases and J 2 bases; bases outside gene matches: 7.

The CDR3 DNA reads TGTGCCATCAACCCTCGTGGACAGGAAACTGGCTACACCTTC. Its protein product is CAINPRGQETGYTF. The V call is TRBV10-3, the J call TRBJ1-2; 7 bases fit TRBD1. This CDR3 contains 14 residues. Germline V gene data show CDR1 as ENHRY and CDR2 as SYGVKD. V shed 7 bases and J 7 bases; nucleotides not matched to a gene: 12.

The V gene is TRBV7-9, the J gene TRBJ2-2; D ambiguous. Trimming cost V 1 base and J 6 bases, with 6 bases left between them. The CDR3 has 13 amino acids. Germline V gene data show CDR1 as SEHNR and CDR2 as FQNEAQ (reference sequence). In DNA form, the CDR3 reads TGTGCCAGCAGCTTAGTTATCTCCGGGGAGCTGTTTTTT. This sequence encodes CASSLVISGELFF. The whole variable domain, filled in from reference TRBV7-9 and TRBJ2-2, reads DTGVSQNPRHKITKRGQNVTFRCDPISEHNRLYWYRQTLGQGPEFLTYFQNEAQLEKSRLLSDRFSAERPKGSFSTLEIQRTEQGDSAMYLCASSLVISGELFFGEGSRLTVL.

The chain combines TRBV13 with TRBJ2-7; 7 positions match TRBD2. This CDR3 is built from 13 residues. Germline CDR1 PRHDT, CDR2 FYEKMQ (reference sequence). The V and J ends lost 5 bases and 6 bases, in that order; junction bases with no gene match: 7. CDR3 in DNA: TGTGCCAGCAGCGGACTAGGGCGGTTCGAGCAGTACTTC. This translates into CASSGLGRFEQYF.